Shown below are 5 T cell receptor beta chains from a single sample sequenced in a study of cytomegalovirus exposure and HLA in healthy donors. Assay: immunoSEQ multiplex PCR; the TCRdb copy retains only in-frame clones and omits some. The top ten clones hold about 0.7% of a sample with around 150,000 clones, about nine tenths of them seen once. The specimen sequenced was PBMCs. These receptors were obtained from a young man in good health and CMV-seronegative.

This chain joins TRBV4-1 and TRBJ1-1; D might be TRBD1 (6 bases). The germline CDR1 and CDR2 sequences are MGHRA and YSYEKL. V gave up 3 bases and J gave up 6 bases, with 17 bases separating them. This CDR3 region has 15 residues. The CDR3 sequence: CASSQNQPGTSEAFF. CDR3 DNA: TGCGCCAGCAGCCAGAATCAACCAGGGACATCTGAAGCTTTCTTT.

In nucleotides, the CDR3 is TGTGCCAGCTCAGGGCCGAATGAAAAACTGTTTTTT. Translation: CASSGPNEKLFF. The chain uses TRBV6-5 and TRBJ1-4; D is perhaps TRBD1 (5 bases). The CDR3 totals 12 residues. Germline CDR1 is MNHEY and CDR2 is SVGAGI. The germline V and J ends were trimmed by 8 bases and 5 bases, with 9 bases remaining between them.

J is TRBJ2-1 and V is TRBV5-8; 9 positions match TRBD1. The CDR3 has 17 amino acids. Germline CDR1 reads SGHTS; CDR2 reads YDEGEE. V lost 2 bases to trimming and J lost 7 bases; unmatched junction nucleotides: 13. DNA of the CDR3: TGTGCCAGCAGCTTAACTTACGCCGGGACAGGGAAAAATGAGCAGTTCTTC. It specifies CASSLTYAGTGKNEQFF.

V usage is TRBV5-1 and J usage is TRBJ2-7; tentatively, D is TRBD2 (6 bases). The CDR3 loop spans 17 amino acids. V was shortened by 4 bases and J by 2 bases, with 22 bases between the two germline ends. Germline V gene data show CDR1 as SGHRS and CDR2 as YFSETQ. Written as DNA, the CDR3 is TGCGCCAGCAGCAGGGGATCTCCGGGGGATCGGGCCTACGAGCAGTACTTC. This codes for CASSRGSPGDRAYEQYF.

The J gene is TRBJ2-1, the V gene TRBV7-6; TRBD2 aligns across 10 bases. There are 15 residues in the CDR3. Trimming took 5 bases from V and 7 from J; bases not matched to a gene: 8. Germline V gene data show CDR1 as SGHVS and CDR2 as FNYEAQ. DNA for the CDR3: TGTGCCAGCAGCCCTATAGCGGGAGGTGAGAATGAGCAGTTCTTC. Translated, it gives CASSPIAGGENEQFF.